This entry describes one T cell receptor (beta chain). Its antigen is not yet known. The input lacks base qualities; no much larger clone sits a single base away. This entry comes from a study of cytomegalovirus exposure and HLA in healthy donors (dated by TCRdb to about 2017). General notes on the study: According to an earlier analysis of 550 to 750 of the donors, about 179 million T cells yielded 100 million or so unique TCR beta sequences and more than 250 Gb of sequence data. Rather than using new phenotypic data, the later analysis identified candidate immune exposures from TCR beta sequences and from how often those sequences occurred across donors. Besides the first cohort of 500 to 700 subjects, a separate validation cohort made up of some 110 different subjects was used. The T cell repertoires of several hundred subjects were profiled by immunosequencing and related to cytomegalovirus serostatus. An early release that covered about 600 HLA-typed donors contained around 300 gigabases of sequencing data and 85 million to 100 million unique TCR sequences. Every discovery cohort repertoire had been produced on one sequencing platform. To study patterns of TCR occurrence, a later analysis re-analyzed previously published TCR beta repertoires from several hundred donors and added high-resolution HLA genotyping. The study aimed to test whether signatures of past pathogen exposure could be identified by cataloging public T cell receptors. About five DR-DQ haplotypes were handled as single units for association and clustering, since linkage in the cohort was strong. Among 398 genotyped donors of the cohort, an average of around 240,000 unique TCR beta nucleotide sequences were sequenced per donor, roughly 18% of them non-productive. In a later genetic analysis, genome-wide SNP genotypes for about 60% of the 666 donors were used, and that subset was treated as a discovery cohort. Class I and class II HLA loci were covered by the typing at four-digit resolution. Among the roughly 370 genotyped donors, around 79% belonged to the genetic ancestry cluster associated with self-reported Caucasian donors. The number of typed donors differed by locus: roughly 629-640 for A, B, C, DRB1 and DQB1; roughly 510 for DQA1; 600 to 610 for DPA1; and some 470 for DPB1. An earlier analysis of more than 450 of the donors used high-throughput TCR beta sequencing to judge whether each TCR beta V gene segment behaved as functional or pseudogenic. Donor age, sex, ethnicity and CMV serostatus were compiled together with the repertoire data. The study combined high-throughput TCR immunosequencing, statistical association of individual TCRs with disease status, and machine learning to predict cytomegalovirus infection status.

In total, fewer than 750 healthy bone marrow donors made up the cohort. At the time of sampling, all cohort members were nominally healthy, though unrecorded immune exposures were likely present. The donor was CMV seropositive and was included in the group of 250 to 300 seropositive cohort members. A peripheral blood sample was collected from each donor, and TCR beta sequencing was performed on peripheral blood mononuclear cells. Genomic DNA extraction from the blood cell samples was performed with the Qiagen DNeasy Blood Extraction Kit. Broad study findings and their caveats: For the cohort, immune exposure information was limited to CMV serostatus. The authors suggested that the approach could potentially be generalized to other disease states and immunological phenotypes. In vitro tests confirmed that a few of the cytomegalovirus-associated TCR beta chains recognize cytomegalovirus antigens. Compared with equally common non-associated chains, HLA-associated TCR beta chains in a later analysis were more clonally expanded and had lower generation probabilities. When HLA alleles, especially DR and DQ, strongly co-occurred, attributing TCR associations to individual alleles was difficult. Seventeen rarely observed V segments, including chromosome 9 orphons, were excluded from the earlier analysis of some 590 of the donors because counts were too low. Linkage disequilibrium might explain the correlated functional status among segregating V segments, but an unknown experimental factor could not be ruled out. While some public TCRs were present in many individuals, most TCR sequences turned up only very rarely across donors. The study gave a list of 150 to 200 TCR beta chains associated with cytomegalovirus. Cytomegalovirus status was reported to be diagnosed by the classifier with high specificity and sensitivity in both the original and validation cohorts. The presence/absence analyses assumed that sequencing depth was roughly uniform across donors, and that assumption may not be true. In an earlier analysis of around 600 of the donors, most TCR beta V segments appeared in productive rearrangements about 87% or about 30% of the time, broadly matching IMGT annotations. At a false discovery rate of 0.05, a later analysis linked under 20,000 TCR beta sequences to specific HLA alleles. In a later analysis, the rate of TCR association differed among HLA loci, with DRB1 alleles having the most associated TCRs and HLA-C alleles having the fewest. In a later analysis, several top co-occurrence clusters were reported to appear linked to parvovirus B19, influenza, CMV and Epstein-Barr virus. In a later analysis, most CMV-associated TCR beta chains were found to appear HLA-restricted, with HLA associations seemingly driven largely by CMV exposure. Because HLA typing was missing for some donors at each locus, association tests included only the typed subset. In a later genetic analysis, a missense DCLRE1C variant was associated with V-gene and J-gene trimming of TCR beta chains, and the association was replicated in an independent cohort. A cluster of highly shared sequence variants was judged likely to represent a technical artifact of the sequencing pipeline. In this cohort, only TCR beta chains were sequenced, and detectable features were limited by the absence of alpha or paired-chain data. In a later genetic analysis, fewer N-insertions in productive TCRs were reported among donors in an Asian-associated ancestry cluster than the roughly 700-donor mean. A further reported finding was that TCR beta sequences accurately predicted the HLA-A and HLA-B alleles for most subjects in the first cohort.

Libraries were prepared through the immunoSEQ multiplex PCR assay. The multiplex PCR relied on a mix of 60 forward primers for TCR Vbeta segments and 13 reverse primers for TCR Jbeta segments. The CDR3 region of rearranged TCR beta genes was amplified from genomic DNA by a multiplex PCR assay. The Illumina HiSeq System was used to sequence the amplified TCR beta libraries as 87-base-pair reads. Processing in the source paper ran as follows. In a later analysis, tens of millions of unique TCR beta chains were counted across the 650 to 700 repertoires, and roughly 10 million of these chains were shared by at least two donors. To remove PCR and sequencing errors, raw reads were error-corrected and collapsed into unique sequences using a nearest-neighbor algorithm that merged closely related sequences. CDR3 sequences were aligned to IMGT reference sequences to assign V, D and J gene segments. Each retained sequence needed at least a six-nucleotide match to both a V gene segment and a J gene segment. Rearrangements were called productive when the CDR3 lacked stop codons and stayed in frame with V and J; all others were non-productive. CDR3 was defined by IMGT convention, running from the second conserved V-encoded cysteine to the conserved J-encoded phenylalanine. The earlier analysis of 587 of the donors excluded sequences that lacked an unambiguous match to a single V gene segment. In an earlier analysis of 587 of the donors, V segments were called functional above 56.7% productive rearrangements and were called segregating when the between-donor standard deviation exceeded 5%. A statistical classification framework was built for diagnosing cytomegalovirus status from the catalog of TCR beta chain sequences. In a later analysis, TCR nucleotide sequences were compared against IMGT/GENE-DB human TR gene sequences so that V and J genes could be assigned. Using the TCRdist pipeline, a later analysis assigned CDR3 sequences along with most-parsimonious VDJ recombination scenarios. In a later analysis, each TCR beta chain was defined by its CDR3 amino acid sequence together with its V-gene family, and reads without a unique V-gene family were excluded. In a later analysis, 450 to 600 highly shared, low-generation-probability nucleotide sequences were removed to address suspected cross-contamination and a sequencing artifact. A later analysis calculated a clonal expansion index for each public chain from normalized within-repertoire ranks of inferred template counts. A later analysis computed generation probabilities with a VDJ recombination model fitted to out-of-frame rearrangements, and checked the results against IGoR. In a later analysis, hypergeometric tests were used to score TCR-TCR, TCR-HLA and TCR-CMV co-occurrence, with a repertoire-size bias correction applied to TCR pairs. A later analysis estimated false discovery rates by permuting HLA or CMV assignments 20 times. In a later analysis, co-occurring TCRs were grouped with DBSCAN, and TCRdist sequence similarity was added when clustering was performed within HLA-allele-positive subsets. Co-occurrence clustering excluded repertoires with fewer than 30,000 or more than 120,000 public chains, plus five with anomalous nucleotide sharing. The immuneACCESS repertoire file appears here via TCRdb, limited to in-frame rearrangements. These files lack a portion of the clones; in checked studies, under half of the deficit traces to unresolved V genes, and the cause of the others is not known. V and J calls and clone size are those listed in that table; D and trimming were worked out from the DNA. The sample table lists 120,000 or so clones, around 80% of them with a count of one. The top ten clones comprise 11% of the sample.

The sequence was obtained from a man in his thirties or forties in good health and CMV-seropositive. Sequenced material: PBMCs.

The DNA sequence reads TGTGCCAGCAGCCAAAGTAGAACTGAAGCTTTCTTT. Its amino acids are CASSQSRTEAFF. The chain is encoded by TRBV7-9 joined to TRBJ1-1; the D gene identity is not certain. In the germline V gene (reference sequence), CDR1 corresponds to SEHNR and CDR2 to FQNEAQ. From its cysteine to its phenylalanine, the CDR3 spans 12 amino acids. The sequence is cut down to CDR3 DNA, 36 bases in frame from base 1. Trimming takes 5 bases from V and 5 bases from J, and the germline ends sit 9 bases apart.